Listed below are T cell receptor beta chains from one sample, sequenced in a study of blood T cells in healthy people across ages. From the 5' RACE reads, TCRdb called clonotypes with MiXCR, one entry per CDR3 protein. The table includes about 760,000 distinct CDR3 sequences, around 50% detected once. Sequencing was done on a sample of blood. The receptor source for this set is a man aged 40-49 years in good health. Both conserved end residues are part of each CDR3. D genes are given only for firm matches. Rows give clone size only sometimes, using once, few, many, or a class for an expanded clone.

clone_size	d_call	v_call	j_call	cdr3_aa	cdr3_nt
few	TRBD2	TRBV6-5	TRBJ2-5	CASSSPTSGRAETQYF	TGTGCCAGCAGCTCGCCGACTAGCGGGAGGGCGGAGACCCAGTACTTC
.	.	TRBV7-2	TRBJ2-5	CASSRHYAEETQYF	TGTGCCAGCAGCCGTCACTACGCGGAAGAGACCCAGTACTTC
.	TRBD1	TRBV5-1	TRBJ2-6	CASSPLEGAGANVLTF	TGCGCCAGCAGCCCCCTTGAGGGGGCAGGGGCCAACGTCCTGACTTTC
.	.	TRBV11-2	TRBJ1-1	CASSYDRGQAFF	TGTGCCAGCAGCTACGACAGAGGACAAGCTTTCTTT
few	.	TRBV2	TRBJ2-7	CASSPRVVHEQYF	TGTGCCAGCAGTCCTCGGGTCGTCCACGAGCAGTACTTC
once	.	TRBV7-2	TRBJ2-4	CASSFPGGISTNIQYF	TGTGCCAGCAGCTTCCCCGGCGGGATTTCCACAAACATTCAGTACTTC
.	.	TRBV7-3	TRBJ2-1	CASSLGSINEQFF	TGTGCCAGCAGCTTAGGGTCGATCAATGAGCAGTTCTTC
.	.	TRBV9	TRBJ2-5	CASSEGWGGETQYF	TGTGCCAGCAGCGAAGGTTGGGGCGGAGAGACCCAGTACTTC
.	TRBD1	TRBV10-3	TRBJ2-2	CATDRDSSGELFF	TGTGCCACAGACCGGGACAGTTCCGGGGAGCTGTTTTTT
.	TRBD2	TRBV29-1	TRBJ2-5	CSAPWTRRQKEQETQYF	TGCAGCGCCCCGTGGACTAGGCGGCAAAAAGAACAAGAGACCCAGTACTTC
.	.	TRBV20-1	TRBJ2-7	CSVILAGVGYEQYF	TGCAGTGTAATACTAGCAGGGGTCGGGTACGAGCAGTACTTC
.	.	TRBV12-5	TRBJ2-3	CASGYREYTQYF	TGTGCTAGTGGTTACAGGGAATATACGCAGTATTTT
.	TRBD1	TRBV7-8	TRBJ1-5	CASTPGQGGYSNQPQHF	TGTGCCAGCACTCCGGGGCAGGGGGGGTATAGCAATCAGCCCCAGCATTTT
.	.	TRBV5-1	TRBJ2-1	CASSLDVGEQFF	TGCGCCAGCAGCTTGGATGTCGGCGAGCAGTTCTTC
.	TRBD1	TRBV28	TRBJ2-1	CASSRGQGSGNEQFF	TGTGCCAGCAGTAGGGGACAGGGTTCGGGGAATGAGCAGTTCTTC
few	TRBD2	TRBV20-1	TRBJ2-4	CSAAPGLAVTGGIQYF	TGCAGTGCTGCCCCGGGACTAGCGGTTACTGGGGGCATTCAGTACTTC
.	.	TRBV10-3	TRBJ2-5	CASSESKAPRQYF	TGTGCCAGCAGTGAGTCGAAGGCCCCCCGACAGTACTTC
once	.	TRBV4-1	TRBJ2-3	CASSPLPTDTQYF	TGCGCCAGCAGCCCCCTTCCCACAGATACGCAGTATTTT
.	.	TRBV21-1	TRBJ2-4	CASNITTGFENIQYF	TGTGCCAGCAACATAACGACAGGGTTCGAAAACATTCAGTACTTC
few	.	TRBV12-3/TRBV12-4	TRBJ2-7	CASMSDYEQYF	TGTGCCAGCATGTCCGACTACGAGCAGTACTTC
.	.	TRBV20-1	TRBJ2-6	CSARGTGANVLTF	TGCAGTGCTAGGGGGACCGGGGCCAACGTCCTGACTTTC
.	.	TRBV9	TRBJ2-5	CASSVVASMGQETQYF	TGTGCCAGCAGCGTAGTTGCTAGCATGGGACAAGAGACCCAGTACTTC
.	.	TRBV9	TRBJ2-4	CASSGGPGGTSNIQYF	TGTGCCAGCAGCGGTGGGCCCGGGGGTACTAGTAACATTCAGTACTTC
.	TRBD1	TRBV7-2	TRBJ2-1	CASSLVADRGTEQFF	TGTGCCAGCAGCTTAGTAGCGGACAGGGGGACTGAGCAGTTCTTC
few	.	TRBV21-1	TRBJ1-4	CASSKPRTGAQLSTEKLFF	TGTGCCAGCAGCAAACCCAGGACAGGGGCCCAGTTATCAACAGAAAAACTGTTTTTT
.	.	TRBV10-3	TRBJ2-5	CAIGTAGVETQYF	TGTGCCATCGGGACCGCAGGGGTTGAGACCCAGTACTTC
.	.	TRBV15	TRBJ2-3	CATSRVRRAVLRGISTDTQYF	TGTGCCACCAGCAGAGTTAGGAGAGCGGTTCTCAGGGGTATTAGCACAGATACGCAGTATTTT
few	TRBD2	TRBV7-2	TRBJ2-7	CASSFGLAGTGSLQYF	TGTGCCAGCAGCTTCGGACTAGCGGGGACAGGAAGTTTGCAGTACTTC
.	.	TRBV7-3	TRBJ1-6	CASSLTGRNSPLHF	TGTGCCAGCAGCCTCACAGGGCGTAATTCACCCCTCCACTTT
.	TRBD1	TRBV29-1	TRBJ1-1	CSAGGSGNTEAFF	TGCAGCGCAGGGGGCTCGGGGAACACTGAAGCTTTCTTT
.	TRBD2	TRBV3-1	TRBJ2-1	CASSQVASGRRGQFF	TGTGCCAGCAGCCAAGTGGCTAGCGGGAGACGTGGGCAGTTCTTC
.	TRBD1	TRBV29-1	TRBJ2-7	CSVRPGQGSGEQYF	TGCAGCGTTCGTCCGGGACAGGGATCGGGGGAGCAGTACTTC
.	.	TRBV28	TRBJ2-4	CASSLGSGGREQYF	TGTGCCAGCAGTTTAGGTAGCGGTGGACGGGAGCAGTACTTC
.	TRBD1	TRBV12-3/TRBV12-4	TRBJ1-2	CASSRQGFAYGYTF	TGTGCCAGCAGTCGACAGGGGTTCGCCTATGGCTACACCTTC